This entry lists 31 T cell receptor beta chains sequenced from one sample in a study of blood T cell repertoires in COVID-19. Sequencing used immunoSEQ multiplex PCR; TCRdb keeps in-frame clones, though not all of them. The repertoire has 130,000 to 150,000 clones, 84% of them found once; the top ten carry approximately 4.6%. Sequencing was carried out using peripheral blood. The receptors shown here come from a human donor in a cohort sampled during active COVID-19.

This clone turned up a few times. This sequence joins TRBV11-2 and TRBJ1-5; D unresolved. V was shortened by 1 base and J by 3 bases, with 4 bases between the two germline ends. Germline lookup yields CDR1 SGHAT and CDR2 FQNNGV. This CDR3 is 13 amino acids long. The CDR3 reads CASSLASNQPQHF. CDR3 nucleotides: TGTGCCAGCAGCTTAGCGTCCAATCAGCCCCAGCATTTT.

V and J are TRBV19 and TRBJ1-2, with TRBD1 matching over 10 bases. Trimming removed 6 bases from V and 2 bases from J; junction bases left unmatched: 3. The CDR3 spans 14 residues. The germline V gene has CDR1 LNHDA and CDR2 SQIVND (reference sequence). CDR3 in DNA: TGTGCCAGTAGGCCGGGACAGGGGAACTATGGCTACACCTTC. Its translation is CASRPGQGNYGYTF.

This chain joins TRBV9 and TRBJ2-6; no reliable D call. V dropped 5 bases and J dropped 0 bases, with 6 bases sitting between them. Per the germline V gene, CDR1 is SGDLS and CDR2 is YYNGEE. This CDR3 has 14 amino acids. The CDR3 nucleotides read TGTGCCAGCAGGTCCTACTCTGGGGCCAACGTCCTGACTTTC. It encodes CASRSYSGANVLTF.

The CDR3 DNA is TGCGCCAGCAGCCAAGATGGAGACGAGCAGTACTTC. It specifies CASSQDGDEQYF. The gene calls are TRBV4-1 and TRBJ2-7; D ambiguous. The germline gives CDR1 MGHRA, CDR2 YSYEKL. There are 12 residues in the CDR3. V lost 0 bases and J lost 5, with 5 bases in between.

V is TRBV2 and J is TRBJ1-3; D is perhaps TRBD1 (6 bases). Trimming stripped 5 bases from V and 0 bases from J, with 11 bases between. The germline V gene encodes CDR1 SNHLY and CDR2 FYNNEI. This CDR3 has 15 amino acids. The CDR3 DNA follows: TGTGCCAGCAGTAAAGGGACAAGCTCTGGAAACACCATATATTTT. This encodes CASSKGTSSGNTIYF.

The chain links TRBV19 to TRBJ2-7; 10 nucleotides match TRBD1. The CDR3 contains 14 residues. J gave up 6 bases and V 3 bases, and 5 bases lay outside the gene matches. The germline V gene has CDR1 LNHDA and CDR2 SQIVND (reference sequence). CDR3 amino acids: CASSMTGGASEQYF. CDR3 coding DNA: TGTGCCAGTAGTATGACAGGGGGCGCGAGCGAGCAGTACTTC.

The gene calls are TRBV11-3 and TRBJ1-3; 7 bases align to TRBD1. With 0 bases clipped from V and 4 bases from J, the junction kept 6 bases outside the gene matches. The CDR3 has 16 amino acids. Germline-derived CDR1 and CDR2 are SGHNT and YENEEA. The CDR3 is CASSLDSTGTGNTIYF. The CDR3 bases are TGTGCCAGCAGCTTAGACTCGACAGGGACCGGAAACACCATATATTTT.

This clone was detected once. The chain carries TRBV3-1 (or the pseudogene TRBV3-2) and TRBJ2-5, with 13 bases lining up with TRBD2. V gave up 4 bases and J gave up 4 bases; unmatched junction bases: 6. Looked up from germline, CDR1 is LGHDT and CDR2 is YNNKEL (reference sequence). The CDR3 spans 16 residues. CDR3 protein: CASSRPLAGGAETQYF. CDR3 coding DNA: TGTGCCAGCAGCCGCCCACTAGCGGGGGGGGCAGAGACCCAGTACTTC.

The chain couples TRBV30 to TRBJ2-1; a weak D match, TRBD1 (6 bases). The germline V gene encodes CDR1 GTSNPN and CDR2 SVGIG (reference sequence). CDR3 length equals 16 residues. V lost 1 base and J 4 bases, leaving 17 bases between the germline ends. The CDR3 loop is CAWSAATGTLYNEQFF. DNA of the CDR3: TGTGCCTGGAGTGCCGCCACCGGGACACTTTACAATGAGCAGTTCTTC.

The chain carries TRBV27 and TRBJ1-2, with TRBD1 matching 7 bases. The CDR3 extends over 14 amino acids. Germline-derived CDR1 and CDR2 are MNHEY and SMNVEV (reference sequence). With 5 bases clipped from V and 4 bases from J, the junction kept 7 bases outside the gene matches. The DNA for the CDR3 is TGTGCCAGCAGTCACCGACAGGGCACCTATGGCTACACCTTC. It translates to CASSHRQGTYGYTF.

The chain employs TRBV12-3 or TRBV12-4 and TRBJ1-1; 7 nucleotides agree with TRBD1. The CDR3 loop spans 11 amino acids. The junction had 5 bases not matched to a gene; V was cut back by 6 bases and J by 10 bases. CDR3 DNA: TGTGCCAGCAGCACGGGACAGCTAGCTTTCTTT. Protein sequence: CASSTGQLAFF.

V usage is TRBV3-1 (or the pseudogene TRBV3-2) and J usage is TRBJ2-7; 9 nucleotides agree with TRBD2. The CDR3 is made up of 14 amino acids. V lost 6 bases, J lost 0 bases, and 3 bases stayed unmatched. CDR1 LGHDT and CDR2 YNNKEL come from the germline V gene (reference sequence). The CDR3 nucleotides read TGTGCCAGCAGAGAGACTAGCGGCTCCTACGAGCAGTACTTC. Protein: CASRETSGSYEQYF.

This chain uses TRBV15 with TRBJ1-2; 9 bases are shared with TRBD1. The CDR3 consists of 14 residues. Germline V gives CDR1 LNHNV, CDR2 YYDKDF (reference sequence). V dropped 7 bases and J dropped 1; count of bases not matched to a gene: 4. The CDR3 DNA reads as TGTGCCACCACCCGGGACAGGGTTAACTATGGCTACACCTTC. This translates into CATTRDRVNYGYTF.

V is TRBV14 and J is TRBJ2-1; the match to TRBD2 covers 8 bases. The germline gives CDR1 SGHDN, CDR2 FVKESK. This CDR3 is 18 amino acids long. With V trimmed by 3 bases and J by 6 bases, 16 bases remained unmatched. The CDR3 bases are TGTGCCAGCAGCCATGGATACAGCGGGAGCTTTCCGACCAATGAGCAGTTCTTC. Translating gives CASSHGYSGSFPTNEQFF.

The chain has TRBV7-2 and TRBJ1-3; 8 nucleotides agree with TRBD1. The V gene's germline CDR1 is SGHTA and CDR2 FQGNSA. With 7 bases clipped from V and 3 bases from J, the junction kept 2 bases outside the gene matches. This CDR3 region has 13 residues. Here the CDR3 reads CASTTGGGNTIYF. CDR3 bases: TGTGCCAGCACCACAGGGGGTGGAAACACCATATATTTT. Filled out from reference TRBV7-2 and TRBJ1-3, the complete variable domain reads GAGVSQSPSNKVTEKGKDVELRCDPISGHTALYWYRQSLGQGLEFLIYFQGNSAPDKSGLPSDRFSAERTGGSVSTLTIQRTQQEDSAVYLCASTTGGGNTIYFGEGSWLTVV.

This chain connects TRBV6-5 to TRBJ1-1; D remains unclear. The CDR3 length is 13 residues. V lost 11 bases and J 2 bases, leaving 15 bases between the germline ends. Germline V lookup: CDR1 MNHEY, CDR2 SVGAGI. The CDR3 loop reads CALRGSVNTEAFF. The CDR3 DNA sequence: TGTGCCTTAAGAGGGTCCGTTAACACTGAAGCTTTCTTT.

V gene TRBV29-1 combines with J gene TRBJ1-2; TRBD1 aligns across 9 bases. The CDR3 is made up of 16 amino acids. Germline V gene lookup returns CDR1 SQVTM and CDR2 ANQGSEA. Trimming took 0 bases from V and 8 from J; bases not matched to a gene: 13. The CDR3 DNA sequence: TGCAGCGTTGAAGAAATGGGGACAGGGAGCTATAGGGGCTACACCTTC. The encoded protein is CSVEEMGTGSYRGYTF.

The chain links TRBV5-1 to TRBJ2-3, with a weak D call TRBD1 (5 bases). The V gene's germline CDR1 is SGHRS and CDR2 YFSETQ. Between the trimmed V and J ends, which lost 0 bases and 4 bases, there was a span of 9 bases. This CDR3 has 14 residues. CDR3 protein: CASSLAGASDTQYF. The DNA of the CDR3 is TGCGCCAGCAGCTTGGCTGGGGCTTCAGATACGCAGTATTTT.

This chain connects TRBV27 to TRBJ2-5; D remains unclear. Germline CDR1 and CDR2: MNHEY and SMNVEV (reference sequence). Trimming took off 4 bases at V and 7 bases at J, with 7 bases between the two ends. The CDR3 covers 11 residues. In DNA, the CDR3 is TGTGCCAGCAGTTGGTCGGGGACCCAGTACTTC. Translation gives CASSWSGTQYF.

V gene TRBV6-5 combines with J gene TRBJ2-3; D is ambiguous. The CDR3 runs 15 residues. The germline V gene encodes CDR1 MNHEY and CDR2 SVGAGI. V was pared by 6 bases and J by 3 bases, with 16 bases between. The CDR3 sequence is CASSPGSLETDTQYF. In DNA, the CDR3 is TGTGCCAGCAGCCCCGGGTCCCTCGAAACAGATACGCAGTATTTT.

The chain is built from TRBV7-9 and TRBJ1-4, with 8 bases aligning to TRBD1. V lost 6 bases, J lost 8 bases, and 8 bases stayed unmatched. Germline CDR1 SEHNR, CDR2 FQNEAQ (reference sequence). The CDR3 loop spans 14 amino acids. CDR3 residues: CASSPRGPGEKLFF. CDR3 in DNA: TGTGCCAGCAGTCCCAGGGGGCCCGGGGAAAAACTGTTTTTT.

The V and J genes are TRBV2 and TRBJ2-5; weak D call: TRBD2 (6 bases). The V and J ends lost 3 bases and 4 bases respectively, with 18 bases between them. The CDR3 spans 16 residues. Germline CDR1 reads SNHLY; CDR2 reads FYNNEI. The CDR3 DNA follows: TGTGCCAGCAGTGACGGGGTACATGGGGGAGGAGAGACCCAGTACTTC. This encodes CASSDGVHGGGETQYF.

The chain couples TRBV5-1 to TRBJ2-3; 10 nucleotides line up with TRBD2. CDR3 size: 15 residues. The V segment lost 6 bases and the J segment 2 bases; nucleotides outside the gene matches: 6. CDR1 and CDR2 from the germline V gene are SGHRS and YFSETQ. CDR3 sequence (DNA): TGCGCCAGCACCCTTAGCGGGGGGACCACAGATACGCAGTATTTT. It codes for CASTLSGGTTDTQYF.

The chain carries TRBV11-2 and TRBJ1-4, with TRBD1 matching over 9 bases. This CDR3 comprises 14 residues. Germline V lookup: CDR1 SGHAT, CDR2 FQNNGV. V dropped 4 bases and J dropped 7; count of bases not matched to a gene: 4. CDR3 DNA: TGTGCCAGCAGCTCCGGGACAGGGTTTGAAAAACTGTTTTTT. Translation: CASSSGTGFEKLFF. Full variable domain (outside the CDR3, taken from reference TRBV11-2 and TRBJ1-4): EAGVAQSPRYKIIEKRQSVAFWCNPISGHATLYWYQQILGQGPKLLIQFQNNGVVDDSQLPKDRFSAERLKGVDSTLKIQPAKLEDSAVYLCASSSGTGFEKLFFGSGTQLSVL.

The J gene is TRBJ1-1, the V gene TRBV7-9; D gene uncertain. CDR1 and CDR2 from the germline V gene are SEHNR and FQNEAQ (reference sequence). V was shortened by 5 bases and J by 5 bases, with 12 bases between the two germline ends. The CDR3 length is 13 residues. The CDR3 reads CASSTPPGTEAFF. CDR3 DNA: TGTGCCAGCAGCACCCCACCGGGAACTGAAGCTTTCTTT.

This chain joins TRBV13 and TRBJ2-3, with 8 bases identical to TRBD2. The CDR3 is 15 amino acids. With 4 bases clipped from V and 4 bases from J, the junction kept 7 bases outside the gene matches. Germline CDR1 is PRHDT and CDR2 is FYEKMQ (reference sequence). CDR3 loop: CASSSGLVFADTQYF. Here the CDR3 DNA reads TGTGCCAGCAGCTCGGGACTAGTATTTGCAGATACGCAGTATTTT.

This sequence joins TRBV19 and TRBJ2-4, with 11 bases matching TRBD1. This CDR3 has 16 residues. Trimming at V came to 7 bases and at J to 5 bases, leaving 10 bases not matched to a gene. From germline, CDR1 is LNHDA and CDR2 SQIVND (reference sequence). In DNA, the CDR3 is TGTGCCAGTAATTCCCCCGGGACAGGGGGTCAAAACATTCAGTACTTC. Protein: CASNSPGTGGQNIQYF.

The table lists this clone with a few counts. This chain connects TRBV6-1 to TRBJ2-5; 8 bases align to TRBD1. This CDR3 spans 18 amino acids. V dropped 2 bases and J dropped 6; count of bases not matched to a gene: 17. Germline CDR1 is MNHNS and CDR2 is SASEGT. The CDR3 DNA is TGTGCCAGCAGTGAAATGCCTGGGGGGACAGGCGCCGGAAAGACCCAGTACTTC. This codes for CASSEMPGGTGAGKTQYF.

This clone occurred once. The CDR3, as DNA: TGCAGCGTAGCATCTGGAAACACCATATATTTT. Its translation is CSVASGNTIYF. The chain combines TRBV29-1 with TRBJ1-3; D remains ambiguous. CDR1 is SQVTM, CDR2 ANQGSEA, per germline. The CDR3 consists of 11 residues. V was shortened by 6 bases and J by 1 base, with 4 bases between the two germline ends.

The chain recombines TRBV19 with TRBJ1-1, with TRBD1 matching over 10 bases. This CDR3 has 16 residues. In germline, CDR1 is LNHDA, CDR2 SQIVND (reference sequence). The junction had 8 bases not matched to a gene; V was cut back by 6 bases and J by 1 base. CDR3 sequence: CASRSTGGYSNTEAFF. CDR3 DNA sequence: TGTGCCAGTAGGTCGACAGGGGGCTATTCGAACACTGAAGCTTTCTTT.

This chain uses TRBV6-1 with TRBJ2-2; unclear D gene. Trimming shortened V by 4 bases and J by 2 bases, and 17 bases separated the two germline ends. This CDR3 region has 17 residues. The germline CDR1 and CDR2 sequences are MNHNS and SASEGT. This CDR3 is CASSVSMLQANTGELFF. The DNA for the CDR3 is TGTGCCAGCAGTGTTTCGATGTTGCAGGCCAACACCGGGGAGCTGTTTTTT.